One and the same sample provided the 19 T cell receptor beta chains below, sequenced in a study of cytomegalovirus exposure and HLA in healthy donors. In the PCR, 60 Vbeta and 13 Jbeta primers were used. Clones were read by immunoSEQ multiplex PCR, and TCRdb kept only the in-frame ones, dropping some. This table holds roughly 120,000 clones. What was sequenced was PBMCs. The source is a man aged 35 to 55 in good health and CMV-seronegative.

The V and J genes are TRBV6-5 and TRBJ2-6, with D tentatively TRBD1 (6 bases). V was clipped by 4 bases and J by 4 bases, with 11 bases between them. Germline CDR1 is MNHEY and CDR2 is SVGAGI. The CDR3 has 15 amino acids. The CDR3 loop is CASSLTGRGANVLTF. The DNA of the CDR3 is TGTGCCAGCAGTTTAACAGGGAGAGGGGCCAACGTCCTGACTTTC.

V and J are TRBV6-4 and TRBJ2-7; the match to TRBD2 covers 7 bases. The CDR3 loop spans 18 amino acids. V shed 0 bases, J shed 3 bases, and the junction held 14 bases outside the gene matches. The germline gives CDR1 MRHNA, CDR2 SNTAGT. CDR3 nucleotides: TGTGCCAGCAGTGACTCGAGTCGGGGGGAGTCTAAGGGCTACGAGCAGTACTTC. Translating gives CASSDSSRGESKGYEQYF.

V is TRBV13 and J is TRBJ2-6; maybe TRBD1 (5 bases). Deletions cut 0 bases from V and 2 bases from J, with 11 bases between. The CDR3 has 17 amino acids. CDR1 is PRHDT, CDR2 FYEKMQ, per germline (reference sequence). As DNA, the CDR3 is TGTGCCAGCAGCTTAGGCCTTCAGGGTACTGGGGCCAACGTCCTGACTTTC. Translated, it gives CASSLGLQGTGANVLTF. Full variable domain (outside the CDR3, taken from reference TRBV13 and TRBJ2-6): AAGVIQSPRHLIKEKRETATLKCYPIPRHDTVYWYQQGPGQDPQFLISFYEKMQSDKGSIPDRFSAQQFSDYHSELNMSSLELGDSALYFCASSLGLQGTGANVLTFGAGSRLTVL.

This chain connects TRBV7-2 to TRBJ2-7; 7 bases match TRBD2. The germline V gene has CDR1 SGHTA and CDR2 FQGNSA. V dropped 1 base and J dropped 6; count of bases not matched to a gene: 18. The CDR3 totals 18 residues. CDR3 DNA sequence: TGTGCCAGCAGCTTAGTGGGGGTCTACGGCGGGAGCCGGGGCGAGCAGTACTTC. Its translation: CASSLVGVYGGSRGEQYF.

V is TRBV5-1 and J is TRBJ2-7; 14 bases are a match to TRBD2. CDR1 and CDR2 from the germline V gene are SGHRS and YFSETQ. With V trimmed by 4 bases and J by 0 bases, 12 bases remained unmatched. The CDR3 consists of 19 residues. The DNA for the CDR3 is TGCGCCAGCAGCCCTGGGACTAGCGGGAGCCGCGTTTTCTCCTACGAGCAGTACTTC. Protein: CASSPGTSGSRVFSYEQYF.

V usage is TRBV2 and J usage is TRBJ2-2, with 7 bases matching TRBD1. This CDR3 has 16 residues. Germline loops: CDR1 SNHLY, CDR2 FYNNEI. V lost 4 bases and J lost 2; bases outside the gene matches: 7. The DNA for the CDR3 is TGTGCCAGCAGTGCACAGGGGACCCAAAACACCGGGGAGCTGTTTTTT. Its translation: CASSAQGTQNTGELFF.

CDR3 nucleotides: TGTGCCAGTAGTACCAGGACAGGGGAACTCAATCAGCCCCAGCATTTT. It codes for CASSTRTGELNQPQHF. The chain is built from TRBV19 and TRBJ1-5; 9 bases agree with TRBD1. CDR3 length equals 16 residues. The V gene end was trimmed by 4 bases and the J gene end by 3 bases; junction bases not matched to a gene: 7. Germline V CDR1 and CDR2: LNHDA, SQIVND (reference sequence).

The CDR3 reads CASSLTSGSSYEQYF. In DNA, the CDR3 is TGTGCCAGCAGTTTGACTAGCGGGAGCTCCTACGAGCAGTACTTC. V and J are TRBV6-5 and TRBJ2-7, with TRBD2 matching over 12 bases. The CDR3 loop spans 15 amino acids. The V gene's germline CDR1 is MNHEY and CDR2 SVGAGI. Trimming at V came to 4 bases and at J to 0 bases, leaving 1 base not matched to a gene.

The chain carries TRBV5-4 and TRBJ2-1; D uncertain. This CDR3 contains 13 residues. Between the trimmed V and J ends, which lost 4 bases and 12 bases, there was a span of 17 bases. Looked up from germline, CDR1 is SGHNT and CDR2 is YYREEE (reference sequence). The CDR3 DNA is TGTGCCAGCAGCAGACTTCCCGCTGAATGGCAGTTCTTC. Its protein product is CASSRLPAEWQFF.

This chain joins TRBV5-1 and TRBJ2-1, with TRBD2 identical over 13 bases. Germline V lookup: CDR1 SGHRS, CDR2 YFSETQ. The J segment lost 4 bases and the V segment lost 2 bases, leaving 6 bases of the junction unmatched. The CDR3 has 17 residues. The CDR3 reads CASSFAPGLAGYNEQFF. Written as DNA, the CDR3 is TGCGCCAGCAGCTTTGCACCGGGACTAGCGGGATACAATGAGCAGTTCTTC.

The chain's CDR3 is CASSVAGTGVEQYF. CDR3 nucleotide sequence: TGTGCCAGCAGCGTAGCTGGGACAGGGGTCGAGCAGTACTTC. The genes are TRBV9 and TRBJ2-7, with 10 positions matching TRBD1. The CDR3 has 14 residues. In germline, CDR1 is SGDLS, CDR2 YYNGEE. Unmatched junction bases numbered 3, after V lost 0 bases and J lost 6 bases.

The V gene is TRBV7-9, the J gene TRBJ2-7; 9 bases fit TRBD2. This CDR3 has 15 residues. CDR1 and CDR2 (germline): SEHNR, FQNEAQ (reference sequence). V dropped 8 bases and J dropped 2; count of bases not matched to a gene: 10. For the CDR3, the DNA is TGTGCCAGCTTCCATCGAGCGGGAGGCCCCTACGAGCAGTACTTC. The encoded protein is CASFHRAGGPYEQYF.

This sequence joins TRBV10-3 and TRBJ2-5, with 8 nucleotides matching TRBD2. The trim removed 3 bases at V and 3 bases at J, leaving 3 bases unmatched. Germline V gene data show CDR1 as ENHRY and CDR2 as SYGVKD. The CDR3 sequence is 14 residues long. The CDR3 sequence: CAISENSGKETQYF. CDR3 bases: TGTGCCATCAGTGAAAATAGCGGGAAAGAGACCCAGTACTTC.

The gene calls are TRBV7-9 and TRBJ2-7; 12 bases align to TRBD2. V dropped 6 bases and J dropped 1; count of bases not matched to a gene: 13. Germline CDR1 and CDR2: SEHNR and FQNEAQ (reference sequence). The CDR3 runs 18 residues. The CDR3 protein is CASRPGLAGWRGSYEQYF. The CDR3 DNA reads as TGTGCCAGCAGACCCGGACTAGCGGGATGGCGGGGGTCCTACGAGCAGTACTTC.

The chain couples TRBV5-4 to TRBJ2-1, with 9 bases matching TRBD2. The CDR3 extends over 15 amino acids. V dropped 2 bases and J dropped 4; count of bases not matched to a gene: 4. Germline V CDR1 and CDR2: SGHNT, YYREEE (reference sequence). The CDR3: CASSFVAGAYNEQFF. CDR3 sequence (DNA): TGTGCCAGCAGCTTCGTAGCGGGGGCGTACAATGAGCAGTTCTTC.

The chain employs TRBV6-5 and TRBJ2-7; 7 bases align to TRBD1. CDR3 size: 15 residues. The junction had 12 bases not matched to a gene; V was cut back by 7 bases and J by 3 bases. Per the germline V gene, CDR1 is MNHEY and CDR2 is SVGAGI. CDR3 region: CASKEVGQADYEQYF. The CDR3, as DNA: TGTGCCAGCAAGGAGGTCGGACAGGCGGACTACGAGCAGTACTTC.

Of note for this clone: One end of the junction fails to match germline, which may point to a read error. Other DNA sequences within the sample encode an identical CDR3. The V gene is TRBV29-1, the J gene TRBJ1-1, with D tentatively TRBD1 (6 bases). The germline V gene encodes CDR1 SQVTM and CDR2 ANQGSEA. The CDR3 sequence is 13 residues long. CDR3 DNA: TGCAGCGTTCGCGGGGGGCCGGGGACTGAGGCTTTCTTT. It is translated as CSVRGGPGTEAFF.

The gene calls are TRBV7-8 and TRBJ1-4; 8 nucleotides align to TRBD1. J lost 4 bases, V lost 5 bases, and 6 bases had no gene match. The CDR3 has 15 residues. The V gene's germline CDR1 is SGHVS and CDR2 FQNEAQ. The CDR3 loop reads CASSIGTGDNEKLFF. The CDR3 region has the DNA TGTGCCAGCAGCATCGGGACAGGCGATAATGAAAAACTGTTTTTT.

This chain links TRBV4-3 with TRBJ1-1; unclear D gene. This CDR3 has 16 residues. Germline CDR1 is LGHNA and CDR2 is YSLEER. The V end was cut by 2 bases, the J end by 0 bases, with 13 bases between. The CDR3 coding sequence is TGCGCCAGCAGCCAAAAGGTACCCGGGATGAACACTGAAGCTTTCTTT. Encoded protein: CASSQKVPGMNTEAFF.